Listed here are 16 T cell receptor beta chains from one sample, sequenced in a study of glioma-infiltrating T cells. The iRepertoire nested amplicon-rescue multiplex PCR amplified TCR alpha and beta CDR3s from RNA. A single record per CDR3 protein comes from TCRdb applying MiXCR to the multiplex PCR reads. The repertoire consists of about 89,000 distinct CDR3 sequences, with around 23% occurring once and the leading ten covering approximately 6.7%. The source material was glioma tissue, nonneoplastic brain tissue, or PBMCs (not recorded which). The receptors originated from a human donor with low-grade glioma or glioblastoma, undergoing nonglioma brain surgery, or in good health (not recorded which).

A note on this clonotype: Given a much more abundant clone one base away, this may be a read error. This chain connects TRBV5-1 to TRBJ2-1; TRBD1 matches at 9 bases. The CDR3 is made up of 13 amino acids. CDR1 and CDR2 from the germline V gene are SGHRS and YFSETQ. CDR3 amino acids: CASSFTGGNEQLF. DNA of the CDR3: TGCGCCAGCAGCTTTACAGGGGGCAATGAGCAGCTCTTC.

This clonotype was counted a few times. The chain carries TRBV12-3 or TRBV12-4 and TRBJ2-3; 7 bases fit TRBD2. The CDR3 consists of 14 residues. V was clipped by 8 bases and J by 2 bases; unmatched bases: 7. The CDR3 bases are TGTGCCAGCTCGTCCCGGGGGGACACAGATACGCAGTATTTT. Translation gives CASSSRGDTDTQYF.

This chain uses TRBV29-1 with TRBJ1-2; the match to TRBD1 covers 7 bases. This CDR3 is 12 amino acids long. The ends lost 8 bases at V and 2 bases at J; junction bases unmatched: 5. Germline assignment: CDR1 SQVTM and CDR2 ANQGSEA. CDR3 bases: TGCAGCAGCCGACAGGGAAACTATGGCTACACCTTC. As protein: CSSRQGNYGYTF.

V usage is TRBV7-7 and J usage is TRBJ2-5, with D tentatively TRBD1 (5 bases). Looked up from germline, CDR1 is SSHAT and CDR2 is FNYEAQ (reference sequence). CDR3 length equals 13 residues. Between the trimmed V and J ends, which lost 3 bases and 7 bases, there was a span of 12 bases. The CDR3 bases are TGTGCCAGCAGCTTTGGACACGAAGGGACCCAGTACTTC. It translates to CASSFGHEGTQYF.

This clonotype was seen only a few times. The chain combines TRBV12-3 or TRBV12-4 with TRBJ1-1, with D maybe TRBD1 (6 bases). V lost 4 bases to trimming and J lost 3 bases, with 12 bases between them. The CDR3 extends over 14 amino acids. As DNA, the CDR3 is TGTGCCAGCAGTTACAGGGATTCGTACACTGAAGCTTTCTTT. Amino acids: CASSYRDSYTEAFF.

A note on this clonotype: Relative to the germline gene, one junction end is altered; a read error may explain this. The CDR3 loop reads CASSYATGNTGEMFF. In nucleotides, the CDR3 is TGTGCCAGCAGTTACGCGACAGGGAACACCGGGGAGATGTTTTTT. The rearrangement joins TRBV12-3 or TRBV12-4 to TRBJ2-2; 7 bases line up with TRBD1. The CDR3 consists of 15 residues.

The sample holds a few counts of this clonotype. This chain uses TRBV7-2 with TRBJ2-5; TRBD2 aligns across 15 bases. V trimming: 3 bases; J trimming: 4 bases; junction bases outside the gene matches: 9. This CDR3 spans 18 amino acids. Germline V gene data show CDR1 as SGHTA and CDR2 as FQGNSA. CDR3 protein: CASSFRAGLAGGLETQYF. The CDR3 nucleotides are TGTGCCAGCAGCTTTAGGGCCGGACTAGCGGGGGGGCTAGAGACCCAGTACTTC.

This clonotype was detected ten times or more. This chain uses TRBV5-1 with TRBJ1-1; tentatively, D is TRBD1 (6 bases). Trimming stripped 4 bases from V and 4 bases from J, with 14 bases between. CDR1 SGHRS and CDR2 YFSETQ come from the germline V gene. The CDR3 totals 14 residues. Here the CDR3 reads CASSLRDTSTEAFF. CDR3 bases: TGCGCCAGCAGCCTCAGGGACACGAGCACTGAAGCTTTCTTT.

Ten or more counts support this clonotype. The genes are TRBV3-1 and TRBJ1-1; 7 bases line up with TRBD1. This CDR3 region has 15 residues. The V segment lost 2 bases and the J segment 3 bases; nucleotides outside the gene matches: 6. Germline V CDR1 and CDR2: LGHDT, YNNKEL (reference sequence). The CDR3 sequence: CASSQSTGRYTEAFF. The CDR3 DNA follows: TGTGCCAGCAGCCAATCGACAGGGAGATACACTGAAGCTTTCTTT. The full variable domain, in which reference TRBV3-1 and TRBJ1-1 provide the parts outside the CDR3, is DTAVSQTPKYLVTQMGNDKSIKCEQNLGHDTMYWYKQDSKKFLKIMFSYNNKELIINETVPNRFSPKSPDKAHLNLHINSLELGDSAVYFCASSQSTGRYTEAFFGQGTRLTVV.

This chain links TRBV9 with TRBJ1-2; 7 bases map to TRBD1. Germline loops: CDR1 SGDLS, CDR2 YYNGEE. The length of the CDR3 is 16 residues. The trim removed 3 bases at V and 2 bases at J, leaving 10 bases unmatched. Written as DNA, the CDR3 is TGTGCCAGCAGCGCCTCGCGCCAGGGGGGCAACTATGGCTACACCTTC. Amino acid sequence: CASSASRQGGNYGYTF. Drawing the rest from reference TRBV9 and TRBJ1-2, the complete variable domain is DSGVTQTPKHLITATGQRVTLRCSPRSGDLSVYWYQQSLDQGLQFLIQYYNGEERAKGNILERFSAQQFPDLHSELNLSSLELGDSALYFCASSASRQGGNYGYTFGSGTRLTVV.

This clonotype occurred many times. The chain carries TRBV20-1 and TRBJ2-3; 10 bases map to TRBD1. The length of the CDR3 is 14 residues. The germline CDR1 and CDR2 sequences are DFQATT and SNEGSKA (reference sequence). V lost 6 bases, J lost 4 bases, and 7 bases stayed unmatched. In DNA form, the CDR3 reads TGCAGTGCCTCGGACAGGGGGAACGCAGATACGCAGTATTTT. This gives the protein CSASDRGNADTQYF.

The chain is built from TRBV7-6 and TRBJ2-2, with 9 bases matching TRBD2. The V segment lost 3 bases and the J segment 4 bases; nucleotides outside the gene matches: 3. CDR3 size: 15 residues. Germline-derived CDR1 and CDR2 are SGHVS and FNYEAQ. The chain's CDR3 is CASSLLTSGTGELFF. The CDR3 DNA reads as TGTGCCAGCAGCTTGTTGACTAGCGGCACCGGGGAGCTGTTTTTT.

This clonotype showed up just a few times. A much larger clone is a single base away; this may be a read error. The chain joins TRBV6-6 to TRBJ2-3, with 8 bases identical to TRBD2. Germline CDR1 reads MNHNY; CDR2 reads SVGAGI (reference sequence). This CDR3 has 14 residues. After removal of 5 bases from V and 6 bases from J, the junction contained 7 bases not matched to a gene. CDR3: CASSHGGGSDTQYF. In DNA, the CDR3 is TGTGCCAGCAGTCACGGGGGGGGATCGGATACGCAGTATTTT.

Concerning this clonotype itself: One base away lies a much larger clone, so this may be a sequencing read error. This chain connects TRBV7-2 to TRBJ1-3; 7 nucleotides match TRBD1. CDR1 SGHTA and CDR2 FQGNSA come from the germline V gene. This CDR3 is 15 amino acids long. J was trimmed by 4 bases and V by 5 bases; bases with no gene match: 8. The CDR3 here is CASSPTGTVGNTIYF. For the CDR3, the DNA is TGTGCCAGCAGCCCTACCGGGACAGTGGGAAACACCATATATTTT.

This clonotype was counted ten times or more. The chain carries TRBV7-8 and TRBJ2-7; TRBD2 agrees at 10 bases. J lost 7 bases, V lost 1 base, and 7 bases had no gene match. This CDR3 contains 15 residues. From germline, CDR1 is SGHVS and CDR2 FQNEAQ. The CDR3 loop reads CASSLGASGSGEQYF. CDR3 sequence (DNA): TGTGCCAGCAGCTTAGGCGCTAGCGGGAGTGGTGAGCAGTACTTC.

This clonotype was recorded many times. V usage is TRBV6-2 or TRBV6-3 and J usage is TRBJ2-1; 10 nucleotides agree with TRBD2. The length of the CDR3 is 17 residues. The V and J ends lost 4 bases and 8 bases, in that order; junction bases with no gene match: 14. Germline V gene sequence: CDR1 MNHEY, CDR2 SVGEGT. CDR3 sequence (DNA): TGTGCCAGCAGTTTTTTGGCTAGCGGGAGAAATATCGATGAGCAGTTCTTC. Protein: CASSFLASGRNIDEQFF.